This T cell receptor beta chain was identified during a study of blood T cell repertoires in COVID-19 (TCRdb year 2020). About the study as a whole: Collaborator samples came from the United States, Italy and Spain and covered acute and convalescent phases of COVID-19. A freely available public database, intended as a resource for researchers studying the immune response to SARS-CoV-2, is where the repertoires were released. Deeply sampled blood TCRbeta repertoires from subjects exposed to, actively infected with, or recovered from COVID-19 were included in the dataset. Sample metadata almost always included a de-identified subject ID, COVID-19 status, age in years and sex. Samples came from the ongoing ImmuneRACE study (first 160 participants) plus 1,254 subjects from 6 global collaborators. The prospective study material was composed of cDNA or gDNA derived from T cells, B-cell-depleted T cells, or PBMCs. Where available, HLA class I and class II types were taken from metadata supplied by the sample provider and were not determined by assay-based typing. Broad study findings and their caveats: Clinical and demographic metadata were provided uncurated, with the amount varying by source and participant.

Each collaborating institution followed its own protocols to collect whole blood in K2EDTA tubes. For TCRbeta analysis, collaborators shipped samples in one of three forms: frozen whole blood, isolated PBMCs, or DNA extracted from either of those sample types. On this clone: This clone's antigen is unknown. One base away there is no much larger clone; base qualities are not given.

TCRbeta CDR3 regions were amplified from genomic DNA using the immunoSEQ Assay, a bias-controlled multiplex PCR. From the authors' description of their analysis: The number of nucleated cells in each sample was estimated by amplification of reference gene primers within the assay. To quantify the absolute abundance of each unique TCRbeta CDR3 rearrangement, sequence reads were collapsed and filtered. For each sample, productive Simpson clonality was calculated as the square root of Simpson's diversity index over productive rearrangements. TCRdb provides this immuneACCESS table in a form limited to in-frame rearrangements. Some clones are lacking; in checked studies, under half of them reflect an unresolved V gene, and why the rest are absent is not known. The V and J calls and clone size are taken from that table; D and trimming were inferred from the DNA. A total of some 110,000 clones appear in this sample, about 82% of them only once. The top ten hold roughly 5.4% of the sample.

CDR1 LGHNA and CDR2 YSLEER are derived from the germline V gene. Trimming costs V 4 bases and J 3 bases, and their ends lie 15 bases apart. From its cysteine to its phenylalanine, the CDR3 spans 15 amino acids. CDR3 DNA only is kept here, 45 bases in frame from base 1. This TCR was recovered from a human donor in a cohort sampled during active COVID-19. The V gene is TRBV4-3 and the J gene is TRBJ1-1; the D gene is not confidently resolved. Specimen: peripheral blood. The sequenced DNA is TGCGCCAGCAGCCCTCTCTCGGGAGGAGACACTGAAGCTTTCTTT. It translates to CASSPLSGGDTEAFF.